This T cell receptor (beta chain) was found in a study of spatial heterogeneity in lung cancer. In this sample, this clonotype turned up a few times. No antigen is known for it. One entry per CDR3 protein results from TCRdb running MiXCR on the 5' RACE reads. The repertoire includes around 5,000 distinct CDR3 sequences, just under 30% of them detected once, and about 28% sits in the top ten. The sample's time point: sample taken at primary tumor resection. Study-level results: Mutation counts in tumors were tracked by counts of expanded intratumoral alpha and beta TCRs.

Sequences were derived from lung tumor tissue, sampled at surgery. The sequence derives from a female donor with early-stage non-small cell lung cancer.

The CDR3 sequence is CASSTRGEYEQYF. The CDR3 coding sequence is TGCGCCAGCAGTACCCGGGGAGAGTACGAGCAGTACTTC. The genes are TRBV5-1 and TRBJ2-7; the D gene is possibly TRBD2 (5 bases). V gave up 5 bases and J gave up 4 bases, with 13 bases separating them. The germline CDR1 and CDR2 sequences are SGHRS and YFSETQ. The length of the CDR3 is 13 residues.